This is a list of T cell receptor beta chains from one sample in a study of blood T cell repertoires in COVID-19. TCRdb keeps only in-frame clones here, not all; method: immunoSEQ multiplex PCR. Here the sample spans approximately 170,000 clones, roughly 84% being singletons. Sample: PBMCs or T cells enriched from blood (not recorded which). The source of these receptors is a woman aged 50 to 60 who had recovered from COVID-19. CDR3s include the opening cysteine and the closing phenylalanine or tryptophan. The order of the fields is CDR3 DNA, CDR3 protein, J gene, clone size, D gene, V gene. The D gene is left open where the match is weak. Some rows have no size entry. The others give once, few or many, or a class for an expanded clone.

CDR3nt: TGTGCCAGCAGCTTAGAGTCACGGAGGAACACTGAAGCTTTCTTT
CDR3aa: CASSLESRRNTEAFF
j_gene: TRBJ1-1
abundance: NA
d_gene: NA
v_gene: TRBV7-2

CDR3nt: TGTGCCAGCAGCCAAGTGTCAGGGCCGGGTGAGCAGTTCTTC
CDR3aa: CASSQVSGPGEQFF
j_gene: TRBJ2-1
abundance: once
d_gene: NA
v_gene: TRBV14

CDR3nt: TGCGCCAGCAGCCCCGGCGGGGCTTTCACAGATACGCAGTATTTT
CDR3aa: CASSPGGAFTDTQYF
j_gene: TRBJ2-3
abundance: NA
d_gene: NA
v_gene: TRBV5-1

CDR3nt: TGTGCCAGTAGTATCAGTCAGGGGGCGGCCGGGGAGCTGTTTTTT
CDR3aa: CASSISQGAAGELFF
j_gene: TRBJ2-2
abundance: few
d_gene: TRBD1
v_gene: TRBV19

CDR3nt: TGTGCCAGCAGCTTTTTCGGGGACACCTACGAGCAGTACTTC
CDR3aa: CASSFFGDTYEQYF
j_gene: TRBJ2-7
abundance: NA
d_gene: NA
v_gene: TRBV7-2

CDR3nt: TGTGCCAGCACCCAACCAGGGGGAAGAAACACCGGGGAGCTGTTTTTT
CDR3aa: CASTQPGGRNTGELFF
j_gene: TRBJ2-2
abundance: NA
d_gene: TRBD1
v_gene: TRBV28

CDR3nt: TGTGCCAGCAGCAAAAGGGGAGAGGGGGAAATTTTGCAGCCCCAGCATTTT
CDR3aa: CASSKRGEGEILQPQHF
j_gene: TRBJ1-5
abundance: NA
d_gene: NA
v_gene: TRBV21-1

CDR3nt: TGTGCCAGCAGTTACTCGGGACAGAACTACGAGCAGTACTTC
CDR3aa: CASSYSGQNYEQYF
j_gene: TRBJ2-7
abundance: NA
d_gene: TRBD1
v_gene: TRBV6-5

CDR3nt: TGTGCCAGCAGTTTACCGCTAGCCAATCGGGGTGAGCAGTTCTTC
CDR3aa: CASSLPLANRGEQFF
j_gene: TRBJ2-1
abundance: NA
d_gene: NA
v_gene: TRBV28

CDR3nt: TGCGCCAGCAGCTTGTTTGCCGGGATGAACACTGAAGCTTTCTTT
CDR3aa: CASSLFAGMNTEAFF
j_gene: TRBJ1-1
abundance: once
d_gene: NA
v_gene: TRBV5-1

CDR3nt: TGCGCCAGCAGCTTGGCTCCCTCAGGGGCAGCTGGAAACACCATATATTTT
CDR3aa: CASSLAPSGAAGNTIYF
j_gene: TRBJ1-3
abundance: NA
d_gene: NA
v_gene: TRBV5-1

CDR3nt: TGTGCCAGCAGCTTAGGACAGACCCTGAACACTGAAGCTTTCTTT
CDR3aa: CASSLGQTLNTEAFF
j_gene: TRBJ1-1
abundance: NA
d_gene: NA
v_gene: TRBV7-2

CDR3nt: TGTGCAAGTCGCTTAGCGGAGTACAGGGGAATGAACACTGAAGCTTTCTTT
CDR3aa: CASRLAEYRGMNTEAFF
j_gene: TRBJ1-1
abundance: NA
d_gene: NA
v_gene: TRBV12-2

CDR3nt: TGTGCTAGCAGCTTAGGCCGGGTGAGCAATGAGCAGTTCTTC
CDR3aa: CASSLGRVSNEQFF
j_gene: TRBJ2-1
abundance: NA
d_gene: NA
v_gene: TRBV7-7

CDR3nt: TGTGCCAGCAGTGAGTTAGCGGGGAGGTCAGAGACCCAGTACTTC
CDR3aa: CASSELAGRSETQYF
j_gene: TRBJ2-5
abundance: NA
d_gene: TRBD2
v_gene: TRBV2

CDR3nt: TGTGCCATCAGTGAGTCGCTACAGCTTTATAATTCACCCCTCCACTTT
CDR3aa: CAISESLQLYNSPLHF
j_gene: TRBJ1-6
abundance: once
d_gene: NA
v_gene: TRBV10-3

CDR3nt: TGTGCCAGCAGCCAAGATGGTACAGGGGGGGCAACCGAGACCCAGTACTTC
CDR3aa: CASSQDGTGGATETQYF
j_gene: TRBJ2-5
abundance: NA
d_gene: NA
v_gene: TRBV4-2

CDR3nt: TGTGCCAGCAGCTTAGGAACAGGGGCTAATGAAAAACTGTTTTTT
CDR3aa: CASSLGTGANEKLFF
j_gene: TRBJ1-4
abundance: NA
d_gene: TRBD1
v_gene: TRBV7-9

CDR3nt: TGTGCCAGCAGCGTAGCTTCGGGGCTAGCGATAGGTGAGCAGTTCTTC
CDR3aa: CASSVASGLAIGEQFF
j_gene: TRBJ2-1
abundance: NA
d_gene: NA
v_gene: TRBV9

CDR3nt: TGTGCCAGCAGGGTGGCTGGGGCAGGGTGGGGAGAAAAACTGTTTTTT
CDR3aa: CASRVAGAGWGEKLFF
j_gene: TRBJ1-4
abundance: NA
d_gene: NA
v_gene: TRBV28

CDR3nt: TGTGCCAGTAGTAGCAGAGACTTCTACGAGCAGTACTTC
CDR3aa: CASSSRDFYEQYF
j_gene: TRBJ2-7
abundance: NA
d_gene: NA
v_gene: TRBV19

CDR3nt: TGTGCCAGCAGTCGGGACAGGGGGCTGGAAAAACTGTTTTTT
CDR3aa: CASSRDRGLEKLFF
j_gene: TRBJ1-4
abundance: NA
d_gene: TRBD1
v_gene: TRBV13

CDR3nt: TGTGCCAGCAGCCGGGAGCTCTACGAGCAGTACTTC
CDR3aa: CASSRELYEQYF
j_gene: TRBJ2-7
abundance: NA
d_gene: NA
v_gene: TRBV3-1/TRBV3-2

CDR3nt: TGCGCCAGCAGCCAAGATAGAGAGGCTATCTTCGAGCAGTACTTC
CDR3aa: CASSQDREAIFEQYF
j_gene: TRBJ2-7
abundance: NA
d_gene: NA
v_gene: TRBV4-3

CDR3nt: TGTGCCAGCTCACCGGAGATAGCGGGGGGGCCGTCAGATACGCAGTATTTT
CDR3aa: CASSPEIAGGPSDTQYF
j_gene: TRBJ2-3
abundance: once
d_gene: TRBD2
v_gene: TRBV18

CDR3nt: TGTGCCAGCAGTTTGCGCCGGGGTACAGAGACCCAGTACTTC
CDR3aa: CASSLRRGTETQYF
j_gene: TRBJ2-5
abundance: NA
d_gene: NA
v_gene: TRBV28

CDR3nt: TGTGCCAGCAGCTTAGTGCCCACAGGGACTGGAAACACCATATATTTT
CDR3aa: CASSLVPTGTGNTIYF
j_gene: TRBJ1-3
abundance: once
d_gene: NA
v_gene: TRBV7-2

CDR3nt: TGTGCCAGCAGACGCCGGGACAGGGAGGGCACTGAAGCTTTCTTT
CDR3aa: CASRRRDREGTEAFF
j_gene: TRBJ1-1
abundance: NA
d_gene: TRBD1
v_gene: TRBV11-3